This note documents a single T cell receptor beta chain sequence. As yet, its antigen is unknown. Using immunoSEQ multiplex PCR, the repertoire was profiled, and TCRdb retains in-frame clones only, with some absent. The table shows about 2.2 million clones, with 90% to 95% occurring only once. This sample is part of a study of shared clonotypes between healthy human individuals. As for the study in general: Participating donors consisted of two women and a few men aged 18 to 49. Study-level results: Among donors, the sharing of clonotypes was expected to be influenced by sequencing depth. A reduction in generation probabilities was seen for non-shared clonotypes relative to those shared by all four donors.

Trimming pared 5 bases from V and 5 bases from J, leaving 13 bases between. This CDR3 is built from 13 residues. Germline values: CDR1 SGHVS, CDR2 FNYEAQ. CD45RO-negative CD8 cells positively selected for CCR7 made up the naive population, which excluded terminally differentiated effector memory CD45RA+ cells. The receptor comes from a man between 18 and 29 years old in good health. Some clones in this sample may be carry-over from other donors' samples. The sequencing sample was made of naive CD8+ T cells from PBMCs. This chain joins TRBV7-6 and TRBJ2-7, with unresolved D. This CDR3 reads CASSLGPTDEQYF. CDR3 DNA: TGTGCCAGCAGCCTTGGACCGACCGACGAGCAGTACTTC.